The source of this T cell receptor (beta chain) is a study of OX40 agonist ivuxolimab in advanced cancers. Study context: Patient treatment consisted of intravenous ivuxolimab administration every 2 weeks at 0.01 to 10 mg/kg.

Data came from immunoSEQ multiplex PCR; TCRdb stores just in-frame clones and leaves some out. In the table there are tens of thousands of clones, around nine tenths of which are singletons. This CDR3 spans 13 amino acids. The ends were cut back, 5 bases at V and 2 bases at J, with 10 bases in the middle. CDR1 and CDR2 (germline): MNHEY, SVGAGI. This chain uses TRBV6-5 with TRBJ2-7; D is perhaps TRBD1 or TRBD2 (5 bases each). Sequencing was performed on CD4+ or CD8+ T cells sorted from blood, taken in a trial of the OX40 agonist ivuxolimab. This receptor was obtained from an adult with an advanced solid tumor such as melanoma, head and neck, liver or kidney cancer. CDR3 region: CASSGTAPYEQYF. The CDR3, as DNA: TGTGCCAGCAGTGGGACGGCACCCTACGAGCAGTACTTC.